These 10 T cell receptor beta chains came from one sample sequenced in a study of beta chain features in type 1 diabetes. The entirety of the isolated RNA underwent reverse transcription, so expressed TCRB transcripts were sequenced. The repertoire was sequenced with immunoSEQ multiplex PCR; TCRdb's copy has only in-frame clones and lacks some. This sample yields a few hundred thousand clones, of which 25% to 30% are seen a single time; 4% belongs to the top ten. Sequencing was done on a sample of central memory CD4+ T cells from blood. The receptors derive from a man under 40 in good health.

This clone has only a few counts. The chain joins TRBV2 to TRBJ1-1; weak D call: TRBD1 (6 bases). V was shortened by 7 bases and J by 5 bases, with 14 bases between the two germline ends. This CDR3 spans 13 amino acids. CDR1 and CDR2 from the germline V gene are SNHLY and FYNNEI. The CDR3 bases are TGTGCCAGCACCATAGCAGGGGCGACTGAAGCTTTCTTT. Residues: CASTIAGATEAFF.

The genes are TRBV7-9 and TRBJ2-2; the match to TRBD1 covers 8 bases. Germline V CDR1 and CDR2: SEHNR, FQNEAQ (reference sequence). There are 14 residues in the CDR3. Germline trimming cut 8 bases from V and 6 bases from J; bases unmatched to any gene: 8. The CDR3 is CASEDREVPGELFF. The CDR3 nucleotides are TGTGCCAGCGAGGACAGGGAGGTCCCCGGGGAGCTGTTTTTT.

The gene calls are TRBV5-4 and TRBJ2-3; D remains ambiguous. The CDR3 covers 12 residues. V was cut by 3 bases and J by 2 bases, with 4 bases left in between. The germline CDR1 and CDR2 sequences are SGHNT and YYREEE (reference sequence). CDR3 DNA sequence: TGTGCCAGCAGCTCGTTCACAGATACGCAGTATTTT. Translated: CASSSFTDTQYF.

V gene TRBV7-9 combines with J gene TRBJ1-4; D gene ambiguous. Germline CDR1 SEHNR, CDR2 FQNEAQ (reference sequence). This CDR3 contains 15 residues. Trimming stripped 0 bases from V and 3 bases from J, with 8 bases between. This CDR3 reads CASSLAEIANEKLFF. DNA of the CDR3: TGTGCCAGCAGCTTAGCGGAGATAGCTAATGAAAAACTGTTTTTT.

The chain uses TRBV7-2 and TRBJ2-7, with a possible D match to TRBD1 (5 bases). This CDR3 comprises 13 residues. Trimming cost V 1 base and J 6 bases, with 10 bases left between them. Germline V gives CDR1 SGHTA, CDR2 FQGNSA. CDR3 in amino acids: CASSLGSGPEQYF. DNA for the CDR3: TGTGCCAGCAGCTTAGGCTCAGGGCCCGAGCAGTACTTC.

There are a few counts of this clone. The chain carries TRBV27 and TRBJ2-7, with a weak D call TRBD1 (6 bases). The germline V and J ends were trimmed by 4 bases and 6 bases, with 10 bases remaining between them. Germline CDR1 MNHEY, CDR2 SMNVEV (reference sequence). The CDR3 runs 12 residues. The CDR3 DNA reads as TGTGCCAGCAGTTCCATAGGGGGCGAGCAGTACTTC. Encoded protein: CASSSIGGEQYF.

This clone was seen a few times. Other DNA sequences within the sample encode an identical CDR3. V gene TRBV5-4 combines with J gene TRBJ2-5, with D possibly TRBD2 on 5 matching bases. Germline CDR1 is SGHNT and CDR2 is YYREEE (reference sequence). Deletions cut 4 bases from V and 2 bases from J, with 9 bases between. CDR3 size: 13 residues. Here the CDR3 reads CASSDRGQETQYF. CDR3 nucleotides: TGTGCCAGCAGCGACCGGGGACAAGAGACCCAGTACTTC.

This clone turned up a few times. The V and J genes are TRBV13 and TRBJ2-1; 10 nucleotides line up with TRBD2. Germline V gives CDR1 PRHDT, CDR2 FYEKMQ (reference sequence). There are 15 residues in the CDR3. With V trimmed by 3 bases and J by 7 bases, 6 bases remained unmatched. The CDR3 protein is CASSFETSGWNEQFF. The CDR3, as DNA: TGTGCCAGCAGCTTCGAGACTAGCGGGTGGAATGAGCAGTTCTTC.

The sample holds many counts of this clone. V is TRBV7-7 and J is TRBJ2-1; D is undetermined. The CDR3 has 13 residues. V gave up 5 bases and J gave up 12 bases, with 17 bases separating them. The germline V gene has CDR1 SSHAT and CDR2 FNYEAQ (reference sequence). CDR3 sequence: CASSRIQSSPQFF. For the CDR3, the DNA is TGTGCCAGCAGCCGGATCCAGTCCTCCCCGCAGTTCTTC.

V usage is TRBV4-1 and J usage is TRBJ2-1, with D perhaps assigned TRBD1 or TRBD2 (5 bases each). This CDR3 is 14 amino acids long. CDR1 is MGHRA, CDR2 YSYEKL, per germline. V lost 0 bases, J lost 5 bases, and 8 bases lay in between. The CDR3 sequence: CASSQEMGHNEQFF. The CDR3 nucleotides read TGCGCCAGCAGCCAAGAAATGGGACACAATGAGCAGTTCTTC.